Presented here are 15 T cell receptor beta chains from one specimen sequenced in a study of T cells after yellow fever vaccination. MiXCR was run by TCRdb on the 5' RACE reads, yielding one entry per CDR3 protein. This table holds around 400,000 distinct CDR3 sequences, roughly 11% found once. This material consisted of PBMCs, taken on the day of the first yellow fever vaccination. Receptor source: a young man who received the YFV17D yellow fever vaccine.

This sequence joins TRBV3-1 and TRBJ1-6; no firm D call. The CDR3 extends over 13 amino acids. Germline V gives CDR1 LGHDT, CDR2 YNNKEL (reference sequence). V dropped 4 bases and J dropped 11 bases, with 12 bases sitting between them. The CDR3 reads CASSPGFEAPLHF. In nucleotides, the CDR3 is TGTGCCAGCAGCCCTGGTTTCGAGGCACCCCTCCACTTT.

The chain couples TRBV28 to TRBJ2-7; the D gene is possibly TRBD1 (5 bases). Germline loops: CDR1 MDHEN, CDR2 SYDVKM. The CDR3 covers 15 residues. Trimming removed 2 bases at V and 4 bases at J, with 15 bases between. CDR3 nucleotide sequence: TGTGCCAGCAGTTTAAAGGTGGGCAGACAGTACGAGCAGTACGTC. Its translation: CASSLKVGRQYEQYV.

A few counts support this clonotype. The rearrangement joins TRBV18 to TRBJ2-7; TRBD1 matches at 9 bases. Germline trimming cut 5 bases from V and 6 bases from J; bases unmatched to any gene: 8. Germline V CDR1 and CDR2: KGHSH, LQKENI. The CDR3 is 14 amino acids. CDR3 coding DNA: TGTGCCAGCTCATCCGGGACAGGGCTCTCCGAGCAGTACGTC. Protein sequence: CASSSGTGLSEQYV.

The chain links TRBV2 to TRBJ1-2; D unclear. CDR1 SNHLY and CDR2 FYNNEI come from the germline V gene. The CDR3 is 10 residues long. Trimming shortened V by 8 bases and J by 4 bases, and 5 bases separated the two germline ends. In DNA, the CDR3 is TGTGCCAGCGATTCCTATGGCTACACCTTC. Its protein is CASDSYGYTF.

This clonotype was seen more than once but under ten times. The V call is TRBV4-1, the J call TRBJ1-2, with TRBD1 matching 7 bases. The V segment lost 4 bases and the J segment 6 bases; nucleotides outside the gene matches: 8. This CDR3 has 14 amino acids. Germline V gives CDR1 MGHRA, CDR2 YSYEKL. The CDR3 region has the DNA TGCGCCAGCAGCCCACAGACAGGGTTTCATGGCTACACCTTC. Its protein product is CASSPQTGFHGYTF.

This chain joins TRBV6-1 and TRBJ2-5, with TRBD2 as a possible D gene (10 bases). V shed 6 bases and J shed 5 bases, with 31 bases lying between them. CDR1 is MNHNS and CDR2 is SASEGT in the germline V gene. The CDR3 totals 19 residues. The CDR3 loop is CASSGPGQGSLAGVETQYF. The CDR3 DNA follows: TGTGCCAGCAGCGGCCCGGGACAGGGATCTCTAGCGGGGGTTGAGACCCAGTACTTC.

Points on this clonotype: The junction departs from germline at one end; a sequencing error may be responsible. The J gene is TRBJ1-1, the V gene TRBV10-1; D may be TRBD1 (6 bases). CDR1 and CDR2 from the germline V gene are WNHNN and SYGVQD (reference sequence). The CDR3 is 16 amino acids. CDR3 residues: CANTVMSLGGGGEAFF. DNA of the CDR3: TGCGCCAACACCGTGATGTCATTGGGGGGCGGTGGTGAAGCCTTCTTT.

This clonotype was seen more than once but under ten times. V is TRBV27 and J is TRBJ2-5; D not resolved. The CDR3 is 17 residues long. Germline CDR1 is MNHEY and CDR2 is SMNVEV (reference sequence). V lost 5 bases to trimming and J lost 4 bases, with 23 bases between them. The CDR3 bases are TGTGCCAGCAGTCCGCTAGACCGGGCCTGGGAACGAGAGACCCAGTACTTC. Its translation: CASSPLDRAWERETQYF.

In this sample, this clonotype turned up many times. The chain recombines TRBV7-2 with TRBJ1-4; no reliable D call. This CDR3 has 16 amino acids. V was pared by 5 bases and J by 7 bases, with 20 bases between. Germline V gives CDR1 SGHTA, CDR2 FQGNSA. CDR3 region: CASSLFGRSGGEKLFF. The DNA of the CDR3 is TGTGCCAGCAGCCTATTTGGAAGGTCCGGAGGTGAAAAACTGTTTTTT.

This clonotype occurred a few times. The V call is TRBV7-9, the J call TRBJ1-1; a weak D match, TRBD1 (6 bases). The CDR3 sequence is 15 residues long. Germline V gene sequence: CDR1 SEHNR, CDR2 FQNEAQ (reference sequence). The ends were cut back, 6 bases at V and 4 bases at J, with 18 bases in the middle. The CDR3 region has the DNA TGTGCCAGCAGTTATACCTATAGGGGGACCACTGAAGCTTTCTTT. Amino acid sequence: CASSYTYRGTTEAFF.

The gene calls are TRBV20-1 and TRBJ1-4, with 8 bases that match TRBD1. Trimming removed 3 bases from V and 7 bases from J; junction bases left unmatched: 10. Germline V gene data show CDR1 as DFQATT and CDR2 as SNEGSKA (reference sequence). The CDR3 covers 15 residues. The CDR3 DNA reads TGCAGTGCTAGGACACAGGGGGGGGGAGCTGAAAAACTGTTTTTT. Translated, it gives CSARTQGGGAEKLFF.

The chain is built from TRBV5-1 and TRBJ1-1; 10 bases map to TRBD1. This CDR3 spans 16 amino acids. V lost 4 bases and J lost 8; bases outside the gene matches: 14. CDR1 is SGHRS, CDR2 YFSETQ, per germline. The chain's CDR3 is CASSKEGGTGAPEAFF. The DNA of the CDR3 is TGCGCCAGCAGCAAAGAGGGCGGGACAGGGGCACCCGAAGCTTTCTTT.

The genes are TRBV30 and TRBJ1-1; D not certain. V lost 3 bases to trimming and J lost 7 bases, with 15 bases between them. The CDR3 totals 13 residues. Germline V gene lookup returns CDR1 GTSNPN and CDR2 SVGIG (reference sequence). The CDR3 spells CAWSPPGQIEAFF. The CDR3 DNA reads TGTGCCTGGAGCCCCCCGGGCCAGATTGAAGCTTTCTTT.

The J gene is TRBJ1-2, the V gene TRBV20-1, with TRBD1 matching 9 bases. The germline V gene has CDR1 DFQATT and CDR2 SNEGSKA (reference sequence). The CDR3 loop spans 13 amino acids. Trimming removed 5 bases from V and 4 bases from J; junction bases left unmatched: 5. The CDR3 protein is CSADTGGPYGYTF. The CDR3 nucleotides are TGCAGTGCTGATACAGGGGGCCCCTATGGCTACACCTTC.

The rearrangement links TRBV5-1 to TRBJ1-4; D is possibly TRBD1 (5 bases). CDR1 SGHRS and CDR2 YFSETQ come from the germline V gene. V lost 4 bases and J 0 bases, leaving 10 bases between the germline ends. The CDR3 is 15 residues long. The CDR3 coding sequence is TGCGCCAGCAGCCCGGGGGGGTCAACTAATGAAAAACTGTTTTTT. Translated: CASSPGGSTNEKLFF.